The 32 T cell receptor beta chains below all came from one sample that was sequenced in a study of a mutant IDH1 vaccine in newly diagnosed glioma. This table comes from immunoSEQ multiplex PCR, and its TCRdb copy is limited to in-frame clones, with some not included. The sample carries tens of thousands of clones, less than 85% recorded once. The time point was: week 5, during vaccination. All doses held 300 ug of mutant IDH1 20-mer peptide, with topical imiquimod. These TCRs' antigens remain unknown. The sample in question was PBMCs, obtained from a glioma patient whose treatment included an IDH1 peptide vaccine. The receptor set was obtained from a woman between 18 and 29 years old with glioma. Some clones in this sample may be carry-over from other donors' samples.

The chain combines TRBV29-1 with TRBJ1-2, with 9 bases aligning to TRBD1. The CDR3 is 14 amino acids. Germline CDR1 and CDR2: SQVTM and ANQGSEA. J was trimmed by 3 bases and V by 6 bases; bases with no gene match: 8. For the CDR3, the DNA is TGCAGCGTCGGGGACAGGGAGGTTTACTATGGCTACACCTTC. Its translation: CSVGDREVYYGYTF.

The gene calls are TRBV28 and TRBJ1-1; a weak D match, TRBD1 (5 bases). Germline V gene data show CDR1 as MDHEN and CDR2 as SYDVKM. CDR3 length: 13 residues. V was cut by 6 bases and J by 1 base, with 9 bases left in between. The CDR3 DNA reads TGTGCCAGCAGGGGAAGGGGGAACACTGAAGCTTTCTTT. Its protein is CASRGRGNTEAFF.

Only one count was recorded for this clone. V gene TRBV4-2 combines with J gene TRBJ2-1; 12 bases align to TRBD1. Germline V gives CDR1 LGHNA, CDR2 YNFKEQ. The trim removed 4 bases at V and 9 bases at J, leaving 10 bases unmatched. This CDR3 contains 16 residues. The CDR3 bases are TGTGCCAGCAGCCGCACCGGGACAGGGGGCGAGGGTGAGCAGTTCTTC. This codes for CASSRTGTGGEGEQFF.

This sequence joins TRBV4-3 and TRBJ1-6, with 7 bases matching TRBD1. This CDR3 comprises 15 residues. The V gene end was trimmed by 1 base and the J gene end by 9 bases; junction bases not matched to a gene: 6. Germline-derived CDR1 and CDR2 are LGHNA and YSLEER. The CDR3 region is CASSQGEGGISPLHF. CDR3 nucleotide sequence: TGCGCCAGCAGCCAAGGTGAAGGGGGCATTTCACCCCTCCACTTT.

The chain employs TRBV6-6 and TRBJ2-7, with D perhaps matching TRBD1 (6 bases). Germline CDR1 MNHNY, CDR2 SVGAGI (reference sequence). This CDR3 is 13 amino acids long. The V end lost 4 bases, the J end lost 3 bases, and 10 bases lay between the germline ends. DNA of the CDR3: TGTGCCAGCAGTTTCCGGGACAACTACGAGCAGTACTTC. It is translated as CASSFRDNYEQYF.

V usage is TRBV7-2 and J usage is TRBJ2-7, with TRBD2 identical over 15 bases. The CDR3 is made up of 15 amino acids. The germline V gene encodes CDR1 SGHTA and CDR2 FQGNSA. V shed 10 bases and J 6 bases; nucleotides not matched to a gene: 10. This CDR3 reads CAIQMKGLAGGEQYF. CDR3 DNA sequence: TGTGCCATTCAAATGAAGGGACTAGCGGGGGGCGAGCAGTACTTC.

The CDR3 nucleotides are TGTGCCAGCAGCAAGTTACGACAGCTCCAAGAGACCCAGTACTTC. As protein: CASSKLRQLQETQYF. V and J are TRBV7-8 and TRBJ2-5; tentatively, D is TRBD1 (5 bases). V lost 5 bases, J lost 1 base, and 14 bases lay in between. The CDR3 contains 15 residues. The V gene's germline CDR1 is SGHVS and CDR2 FQNEAQ.

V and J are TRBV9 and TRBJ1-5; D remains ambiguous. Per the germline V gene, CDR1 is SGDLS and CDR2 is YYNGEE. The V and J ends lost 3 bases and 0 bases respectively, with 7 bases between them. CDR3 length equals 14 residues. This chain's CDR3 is CASSESPSNQPQHF. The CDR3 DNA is TGTGCCAGCAGCGAGTCACCTAGCAATCAGCCCCAGCATTTT.

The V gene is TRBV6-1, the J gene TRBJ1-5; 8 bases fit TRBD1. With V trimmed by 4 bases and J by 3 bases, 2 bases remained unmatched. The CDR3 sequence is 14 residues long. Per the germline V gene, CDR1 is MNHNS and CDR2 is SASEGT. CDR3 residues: CASSGQGLNQPQHF. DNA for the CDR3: TGTGCCAGCAGTGGACAGGGGCTCAATCAGCCCCAGCATTTT.

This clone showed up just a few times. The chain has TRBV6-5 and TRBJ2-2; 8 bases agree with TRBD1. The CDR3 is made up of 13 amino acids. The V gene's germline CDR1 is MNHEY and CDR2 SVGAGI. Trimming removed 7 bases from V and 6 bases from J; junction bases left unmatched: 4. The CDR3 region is CASTQGAAGELFF. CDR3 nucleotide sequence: TGTGCCAGCACCCAGGGGGCGGCCGGGGAGCTGTTTTTT.

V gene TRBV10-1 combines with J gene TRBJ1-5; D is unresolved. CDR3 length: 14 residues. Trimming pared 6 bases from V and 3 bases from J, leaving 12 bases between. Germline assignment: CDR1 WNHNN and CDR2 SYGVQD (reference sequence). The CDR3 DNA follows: TGCGCCAGCAGCCAGGCAGGTGACAATCAGCCCCAGCATTTT. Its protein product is CASSQAGDNQPQHF.

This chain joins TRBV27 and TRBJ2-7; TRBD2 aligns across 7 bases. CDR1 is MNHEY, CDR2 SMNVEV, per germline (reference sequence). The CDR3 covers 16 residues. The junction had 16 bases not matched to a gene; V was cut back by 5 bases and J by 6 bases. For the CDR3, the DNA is TGTGCCAGCAGTACCCCCCGGGCCGCCGGCGGGGGCGAGCAGTACTTC. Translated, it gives CASSTPRAAGGGEQYF.

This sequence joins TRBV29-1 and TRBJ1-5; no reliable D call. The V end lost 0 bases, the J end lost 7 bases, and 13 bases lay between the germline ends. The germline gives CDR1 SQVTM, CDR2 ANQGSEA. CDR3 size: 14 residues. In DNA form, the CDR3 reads TGCAGCGTTGAAGATGAGGCGGCCGGGCAGCCCCAGCATTTT. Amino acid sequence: CSVEDEAAGQPQHF.

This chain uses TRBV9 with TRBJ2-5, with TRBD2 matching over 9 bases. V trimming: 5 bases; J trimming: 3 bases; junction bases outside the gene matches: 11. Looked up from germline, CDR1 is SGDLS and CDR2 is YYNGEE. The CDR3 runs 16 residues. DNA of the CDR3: TGTGCCAGCAGGCGGGGTACGGCTAGCGGGGAAGAGACCCAGTACTTC. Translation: CASRRGTASGEETQYF.

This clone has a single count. The CDR3 sequence: CASSLLPGLAGGQGEQYF. The DNA of the CDR3 is TGTGCCAGCAGCTTACTCCCGGGACTAGCGGGGGGGCAAGGGGAGCAGTACTTC. V usage is TRBV7-2 and J usage is TRBJ2-7; 16 bases are shared with TRBD2. The CDR3 runs 18 residues. J lost 7 bases, V lost 2 bases, and 11 bases had no gene match. The germline gives CDR1 SGHTA, CDR2 FQGNSA.

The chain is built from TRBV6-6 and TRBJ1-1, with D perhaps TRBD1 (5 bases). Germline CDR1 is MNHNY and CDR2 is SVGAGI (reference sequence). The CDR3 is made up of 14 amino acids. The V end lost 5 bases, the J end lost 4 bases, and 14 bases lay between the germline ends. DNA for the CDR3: TGTGCCAGCAGTCTCAGGGAGAGGGCCACTGAAGCTTTCTTT. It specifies CASSLRERATEAFF.

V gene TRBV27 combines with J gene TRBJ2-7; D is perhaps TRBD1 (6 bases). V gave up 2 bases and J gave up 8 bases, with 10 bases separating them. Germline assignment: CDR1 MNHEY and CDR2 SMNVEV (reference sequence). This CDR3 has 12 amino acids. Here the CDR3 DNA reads TGTGCCAGCAGTTTAACCAGGGGCCAGCAGTACTTC. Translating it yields CASSLTRGQQYF.

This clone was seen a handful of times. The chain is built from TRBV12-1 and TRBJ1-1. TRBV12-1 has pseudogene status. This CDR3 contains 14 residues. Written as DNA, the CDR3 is TGTGCCAGCAGCCGGGGGGACGCGAGAACTGAAGCTTTCTTT. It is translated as CASSRGDARTEAFF.

The CDR3 DNA is TGTGCCAGCTCACCTCTCCCGGGACAGGAATACTACACTGAAGCTTTCTTT. Its protein product is CASSPLPGQEYYTEAFF. This rearrangement joins TRBV18 to TRBJ1-1; 8 nucleotides align to TRBD1. Unmatched junction bases numbered 12, after V lost 3 bases and J lost 3 bases. Germline V gene data show CDR1 as KGHSH and CDR2 as LQKENI. The CDR3 runs 17 residues.

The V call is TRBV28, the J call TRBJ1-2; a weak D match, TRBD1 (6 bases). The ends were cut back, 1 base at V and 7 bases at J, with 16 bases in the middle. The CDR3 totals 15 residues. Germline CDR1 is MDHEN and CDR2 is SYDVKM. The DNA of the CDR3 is TGTGCCAGCAGTTTATTCGGGGGCTCCGGTGGTGGCTACACCTTC. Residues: CASSLFGGSGGGYTF.

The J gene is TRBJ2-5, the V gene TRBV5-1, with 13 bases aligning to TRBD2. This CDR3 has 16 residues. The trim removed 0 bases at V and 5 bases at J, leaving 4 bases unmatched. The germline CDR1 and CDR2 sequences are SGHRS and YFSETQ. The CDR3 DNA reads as TGCGCCAGCAGCTTGGGGACTAGCGGGAGCGGGGAGACCCAGTACTTC. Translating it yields CASSLGTSGSGETQYF.

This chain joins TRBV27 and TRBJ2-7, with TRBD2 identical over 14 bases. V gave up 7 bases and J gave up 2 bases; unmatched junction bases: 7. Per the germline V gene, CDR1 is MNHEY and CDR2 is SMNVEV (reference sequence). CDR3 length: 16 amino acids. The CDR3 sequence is CASTRTSGGYTYEQYF. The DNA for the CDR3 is TGTGCCAGCACCCGGACTAGCGGGGGGTATACCTACGAGCAGTACTTC.

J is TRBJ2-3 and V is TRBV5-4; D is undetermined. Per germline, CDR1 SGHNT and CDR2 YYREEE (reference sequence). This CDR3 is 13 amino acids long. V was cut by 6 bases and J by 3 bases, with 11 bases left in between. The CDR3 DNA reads TGTGCCAGCACCCCGGCGGAGACAGATACGCAGTATTTT. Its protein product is CASTPAETDTQYF.

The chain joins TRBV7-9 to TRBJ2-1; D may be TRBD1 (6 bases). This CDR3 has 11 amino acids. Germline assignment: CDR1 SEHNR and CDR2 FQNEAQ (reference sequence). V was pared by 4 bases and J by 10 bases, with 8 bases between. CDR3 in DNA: TGTGCCAGCAGCTCTACAGGGGAGCAGTTCTTC. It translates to CASSSTGEQFF.

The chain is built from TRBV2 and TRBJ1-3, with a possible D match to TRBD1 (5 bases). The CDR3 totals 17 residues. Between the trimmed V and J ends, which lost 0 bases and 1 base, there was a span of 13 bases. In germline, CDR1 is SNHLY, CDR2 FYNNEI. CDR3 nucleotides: TGTGCCAGCAGTGAAGCATCGGGACGGAGATCTGGAAACACCATATATTTT. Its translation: CASSEASGRRSGNTIYF.

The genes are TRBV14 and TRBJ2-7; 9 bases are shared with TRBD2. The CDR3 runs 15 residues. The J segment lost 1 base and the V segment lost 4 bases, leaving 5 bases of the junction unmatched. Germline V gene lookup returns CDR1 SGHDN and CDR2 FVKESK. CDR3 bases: TGTGCCAGCAGCCGCGGGAGGGGTCCTTCCTACGAGCAGTACTTC. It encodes CASSRGRGPSYEQYF.

The CDR3 coding sequence is TGTGCCAGCAGCTTGCGACCCCCAGGGATTACCCGGGAGCTGTTTTTT. Translation: CASSLRPPGITRELFF. The chain combines TRBV5-4 with TRBJ2-2; D perhaps matches TRBD1 (5 bases). Germline loops: CDR1 SGHNT, CDR2 YYREEE (reference sequence). Deletions cut 1 base from V and 9 bases from J, with 19 bases between. The CDR3 consists of 16 residues. Supplemented by reference TRBV5-4 and TRBJ2-2, the full variable domain reads ETGVTQSPTHLIKTRGQQVTLRCSSQSGHNTVSWYQQALGQGPQFIFQYYREEENGRGNFPPRFSGLQFPNYSSELNVNALELDDSALYLCASSLRPPGITRELFFGEGSRLTVL.

The CDR3 loop reads CASSLFGRTGNEQFF. The CDR3 DNA is TGTGCCAGCAGCTTGTTCGGCAGGACCGGGAATGAGCAGTTCTTC. V is TRBV5-6 and J is TRBJ2-1; D not resolved. The V gene lost 1 base and the J gene lost 7 bases, with 15 bases spanning the gap. The CDR3 runs to 15 residues. The V gene's germline CDR1 is SGHDT and CDR2 YYEEEE. The entire variable domain, with the rest obtained from reference TRBV5-6 and TRBJ2-1, is as follows: DAGVTQSPTHLIKTRGQQVTLRCSPKSGHDTVSWYQQALGQGPQFIFQYYEEEERQRGNFPDRFSGHQFPNYSSELNVNALLLGDSALYLCASSLFGRTGNEQFFGPGTRLTVL.

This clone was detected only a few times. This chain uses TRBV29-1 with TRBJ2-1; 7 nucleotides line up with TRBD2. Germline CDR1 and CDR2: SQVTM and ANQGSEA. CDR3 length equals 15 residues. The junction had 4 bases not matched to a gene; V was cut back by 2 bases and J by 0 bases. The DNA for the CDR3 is TGCAGCGTTGAACCACCTAGCGGCTCCTACAATGAGCAGTTCTTC. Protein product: CSVEPPSGSYNEQFF.

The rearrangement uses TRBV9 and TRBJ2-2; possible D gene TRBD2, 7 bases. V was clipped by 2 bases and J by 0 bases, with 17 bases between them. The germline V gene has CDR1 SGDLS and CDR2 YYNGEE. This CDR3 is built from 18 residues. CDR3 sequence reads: CASSVNLAGAPNTGELFF. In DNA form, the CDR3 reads TGTGCCAGCAGCGTGAATCTCGCGGGGGCACCGAACACCGGGGAGCTGTTTTTT.

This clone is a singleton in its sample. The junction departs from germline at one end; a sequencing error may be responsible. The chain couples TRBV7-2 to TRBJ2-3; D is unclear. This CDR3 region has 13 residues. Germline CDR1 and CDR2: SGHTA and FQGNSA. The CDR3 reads CASNLGRGDTQYF. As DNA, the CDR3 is TGTGCCAGCAACTTAGGTCGAGGAGATACGCAGTATTTT.

Written as DNA, the CDR3 is TGCAGCGTGGACGACAGGAACACTGAAGCTTTCTTT. It yields the protein CSVDDRNTEAFF. This rearrangement joins TRBV29-1 to TRBJ1-1; a weak D match, TRBD1 (5 bases). Looked up from germline, CDR1 is SQVTM and CDR2 is ANQGSEA. Deletions cut 6 bases from V and 1 base from J, with 9 bases between. This CDR3 spans 12 amino acids.